This TCR beta chain stems from a study of breast tumors, draining lymph nodes, adjacent tissues. The lymph nodes were axillary draining lymph nodes from breast cancer patients. Overall study results and limits: The lymph node origin of tumor T cells was framed as consistent with a hypothesis, not demonstrated. The data were judged consistent with most tumor T cells coming from lymph node and expanding in tumor.

V was trimmed by 4 bases and J by 0 bases, leaving 10 bases between them. This CDR3 is 14 amino acids long. The V gene's germline CDR1 is DFQATT and CDR2 SNEGSKA (reference sequence). This clonotype came up many times. The antigen remains unidentified. TCRdb used MiXCR to reprocess the multiplex PCR reads, holding one entry per CDR3 protein. The sample contains more than 200,000 distinct CDR3 sequences, around 32% of which appear only once. This clonotype was obtained from a female donor with breast cancer. Some clones in this sample may be carry-over from other donors' samples. The specimen sequenced was axillary lymph node tissue. V is TRBV20-1 and J is TRBJ2-1; no firm D call. DNA of the CDR3: TGCAGTGCTAACAAAGACTTCTCCTACAATGAGCAGTTCTTC. Its protein is CSANKDFSYNEQFF.